The clone carrying this T cell receptor beta chain came up a few times. This sample was taken from a study of T cells after yellow fever vaccination. TCRdb ran MiXCR on the 5' RACE reads and lists one entry per CDR3 protein. The sample records about 630,000 distinct CDR3 sequences, 9% to 15% being singletons. The V end was cut by 0 bases, the J end by 5 bases, with 8 bases between. This CDR3 is built from 13 residues. CDR1 and CDR2 (germline): LGHNA, YSLEER. The chain couples TRBV4-3 to TRBJ2-7, with a possible D match to TRBD1 (5 bases). The origin of this receptor is a man aged 25 to 45 who received the YFV17D yellow fever vaccine. This material consisted of PBMCs, taken on the day of the yellow fever booster vaccination. The CDR3 reads CASSQEVDNEQYF. CDR3 coding DNA: TGCGCCAGCAGCCAAGAAGTGGACAACGAGCAGTACTTC.